This TCR beta chain was retrieved from a study of naive and memory T cell subsets. After the first PCR, alpha and beta chain libraries were processed separately. An equimolar mix of two oligonucleotides served as the beta constant-region primer for TRBC1 and TRBC2. Four rounds of PCR amplified the ligated cDNA using nested alpha and beta constant-region primers plus SP2. Ligation attached a single-stranded oligonucleotide with a 12-nucleotide UMI and the SP2 primer to the cDNA 3' end. One entry per CDR3 protein results from TCRdb running MiXCR on the UMI-ligation and nested PCR reads. The table lists 85,000 or so distinct CDR3 sequences, around 9% of them singletons. This clonotype was counted between two and nine times. Germline CDR1 is MNHEY and CDR2 is SVGAGI. Trimming took 2 bases from V and 1 from J, leaving 14 bases between them. The CDR3 is 17 residues long.

The sequenced sample consisted of naive CD8+ T cells from blood. V is TRBV6-5 and J is TRBJ2-2, with D perhaps given as TRBD1 or TRBD2 (5 bases each). The origin of this receptor is a human donor in good health. The CDR3 reads CASSYGTTVRNTGELFF. In nucleotides, the CDR3 is TGTGCCAGCAGTTACGGGACGACAGTCAGGAACACCGGGGAGCTGTTTTTT.